These 27 T cell receptor beta chains came from one sample sequenced in a study of cytomegalovirus exposure and HLA in healthy donors. PCR was performed using 60 Vbeta and 13 Jbeta primers. Produced via immunoSEQ multiplex PCR; TCRdb's table is partial and in-frame only. In the table there are fewer than 200,000 clones, around 83% of which are singletons. The sequencing sample was made of PBMCs. Every receptor here comes from a middle-aged man in good health and CMV-seropositive.

A few counts support this clone. The rearrangement links TRBV5-4 to TRBJ1-1; 7 bases align to TRBD1. The J segment lost 1 base and the V segment lost 5 bases, leaving 8 bases of the junction unmatched. Germline V CDR1 and CDR2: SGHNT, YYREEE (reference sequence). The length of the CDR3 is 15 residues. For the CDR3, the DNA is TGTGCCAGCAGGCCTGGGACAGCCTGGAACACTGAAGCTTTCTTT. It yields the protein CASRPGTAWNTEAFF.

The rearrangement joins TRBV5-6 to TRBJ2-1; TRBD1 is a possible D gene (6 bases). Between the trimmed V and J ends, which lost 2 bases and 3 bases, there was a span of 12 bases. Germline V gives CDR1 SGHDT, CDR2 YYEEEE. CDR3 length equals 15 residues. Written as DNA, the CDR3 is TGTGCCAGCAGCTTACTCAGGACAGACTACAATGAGCAGTTCTTC. It codes for CASSLLRTDYNEQFF.

The rearrangement joins TRBV15 to TRBJ2-7; D perhaps matches TRBD1 (6 bases). The CDR3 consists of 15 residues. Germline-derived CDR1 and CDR2 are LNHNV and YYDKDF (reference sequence). V was cut by 0 bases and J by 6 bases, with 15 bases left in between. Written as DNA, the CDR3 is TGTGCCACCAGCAGAGAGCGAGTGCAGGGGACCGAGCAGTACTTC. Translated, it gives CATSRERVQGTEQYF.

The rearrangement uses TRBV18 and TRBJ2-7, with TRBD2 matching 10 bases. Losses at the gene ends were 5 bases for V and 0 bases for J; bases not matched to a gene: 1. Germline loops: CDR1 KGHSH, CDR2 LQKENI. This CDR3 is 14 amino acids long. The CDR3, as DNA: TGTGCCAGCTCAGAGCGGGAGGGCTCCTACGAGCAGTACTTC. Protein: CASSEREGSYEQYF.

The rearrangement links TRBV6-4 to TRBJ2-7, with a tentative D call TRBD1 (6 bases). V was cut by 4 bases and J by 0 bases, with 10 bases left in between. The germline V gene encodes CDR1 MRHNA and CDR2 SNTAGT. The CDR3 has 14 amino acids. The CDR3 spells CASSADSSSYEQYF. CDR3 nucleotide sequence: TGTGCCAGCAGTGCGGACAGTAGCTCCTACGAGCAGTACTTC.

This clone is a singleton in its sample. Here the CDR3 reads CASSSTTALYEQYF. CDR3 nucleotides: TGTGCCAGCAGCAGTACTACCGCGCTCTACGAGCAGTACTTC. This rearrangement joins TRBV6-5 to TRBJ2-7; no definite D call. Germline loops: CDR1 MNHEY, CDR2 SVGAGI. The CDR3 length is 14 residues. V gave up 6 bases and J gave up 3 bases, with 15 bases separating them.

This clone turned up a few times. The rearrangement joins TRBV19 to TRBJ2-7; weak D call: TRBD2 (6 bases). This CDR3 region has 15 residues. Germline values: CDR1 LNHDA, CDR2 SQIVND (reference sequence). The V and J ends lost 6 bases and 0 bases respectively, with 15 bases between them. The CDR3 reads CASRLLALSSYEQYF. CDR3 DNA: TGTGCCAGTAGACTGCTAGCGTTAAGCTCCTACGAGCAGTACTTC.

The chain combines TRBV6-5 with TRBJ2-2; D is possibly TRBD1 (6 bases). The CDR3 consists of 14 residues. Trimming took 8 bases from V and 5 from J, leaving 15 bases between them. The germline CDR1 and CDR2 sequences are MNHEY and SVGAGI. CDR3 sequence reads: CASGQTQGTGELFF. As DNA, the CDR3 is TGTGCCAGCGGACAAACCCAGGGGACCGGGGAGCTGTTTTTT.

This clone was seen only a few times. The chain joins TRBV7-9 to TRBJ2-7; TRBD1 is a possible D gene (6 bases). V was trimmed by 4 bases and J by 0 bases, leaving 16 bases between them. The CDR3 has 16 residues. Germline V CDR1 and CDR2: SEHNR, FQNEAQ (reference sequence). The CDR3, as DNA: TGTGCCAGCAGCTCCAAACAGGGTCACAGCTCCTACGAGCAGTACTTC. Residues: CASSSKQGHSSYEQYF.

The J gene is TRBJ2-2, the V gene TRBV10-3; D call uncertain. Germline values: CDR1 ENHRY, CDR2 SYGVKD. The CDR3 is 14 residues long. Trimming took off 0 bases at V and 5 bases at J, with 7 bases between the two ends. This CDR3 reads CAISESSATGELFF. CDR3 DNA: TGTGCCATCAGTGAGTCCTCAGCGACCGGGGAGCTGTTTTTT.

This rearrangement joins TRBV6-5 to TRBJ1-5; D gene uncertain. Per the germline V gene, CDR1 is MNHEY and CDR2 is SVGAGI. The germline V and J ends were trimmed by 6 bases and 0 bases, with 6 bases remaining between them. The CDR3 covers 13 residues. The CDR3 loop is CASRDFSNQPQHF. CDR3 sequence (DNA): TGTGCCAGCAGGGACTTTAGCAATCAGCCCCAGCATTTT.

This clone came up once. The chain joins TRBV28 to TRBJ1-5; a possible D gene is TRBD1 (5 bases). The CDR3 is 14 amino acids. Trimming stripped 4 bases from V and 2 bases from J, with 9 bases between. Germline V gives CDR1 MDHEN, CDR2 SYDVKM. This CDR3 is CASSSPGGNQPQHF. CDR3 sequence (DNA): TGTGCCAGCAGTTCTCCGGGGGGCAATCAGCCCCAGCATTTT.

The chain is built from TRBV7-9 and TRBJ1-4; D is possibly TRBD1 (5 bases). The germline V gene has CDR1 SEHNR and CDR2 FQNEAQ (reference sequence). The CDR3 totals 12 residues. Trimming took off 8 bases at V and 8 bases at J, with 12 bases between the two ends. CDR3 nucleotide sequence: TGTGCCAGCCAGGGAGGTTACGAAAAACTGTTTTTT. It codes for CASQGGYEKLFF.

On this clone itself: The DNA is omitted, as the CDR3 cannot be located on it reliably, and the CDR3 follows TCRdb's listing. This sequence joins TRBV29-1 and TRBJ2-1; the table's TRBD2 call for D was not verified on the DNA. The germline CDR1 and CDR2 sequences are SQVTM and ANQGSEA. The CDR3 totals 14 residues, both ends included. The CDR3 loop reads CSGRGRAGHNEQFF.

In this sample, this clone turned up once. The chain employs TRBV7-9 and TRBJ1-2; tentative D call: TRBD1 (5 bases). V was clipped by 0 bases and J by 8 bases, with 10 bases between them. The CDR3 length is 13 residues. CDR1 SEHNR and CDR2 FQNEAQ come from the germline V gene (reference sequence). The DNA for the CDR3 is TGTGCCAGCAGCTTAGCGGGGGGTGACGGCTACACCTTC. This sequence encodes CASSLAGGDGYTF.

The chain is built from TRBV5-1 and TRBJ2-7, with TRBD2 identical over 12 bases. The V segment lost 0 bases and the J segment 6 bases; nucleotides outside the gene matches: 10. The CDR3 sequence is 17 residues long. Per the germline V gene, CDR1 is SGHRS and CDR2 is YFSETQ. The CDR3 loop reads CASSLASGRAGGGEQYF. The CDR3 DNA is TGCGCCAGCAGCTTGGCTAGCGGGAGGGCCGGAGGTGGCGAGCAGTACTTC.

This clone was observed a single time. The chain has TRBV27 and TRBJ1-2, with TRBD1 matching 11 bases. Germline CDR1 reads MNHEY; CDR2 reads SMNVEV (reference sequence). The CDR3 runs to 15 residues. Unmatched junction bases numbered 3, after V lost 2 bases and J lost 4 bases. CDR3 in amino acids: CASSLVGTGGYGYTF. The CDR3 coding sequence is TGTGCCAGCAGTTTAGTAGGGACAGGGGGCTATGGCTACACCTTC.

The chain employs TRBV4-2 and TRBJ2-3; D unclear. Germline V gives CDR1 LGHNA, CDR2 YNFKEQ. The V gene lost 0 bases and the J gene lost 4 bases, with 11 bases spanning the gap. The CDR3 has 15 amino acids. The CDR3 region has the DNA TGTGCCAGCAGCCAAGATAGGCTGCGGCCAGATACGCAGTATTTT. This sequence encodes CASSQDRLRPDTQYF.

This sequence joins TRBV29-1 and TRBJ1-4; possibly TRBD1 for D (5 bases). Germline V CDR1 and CDR2: SQVTM, ANQGSEA. With 3 bases removed from V and 7 bases from J, the gap between germline ends came to 12 bases. The CDR3 extends over 13 amino acids. CDR3 sequence (DNA): TGCAGCGTTGATCGCAGGGAGGGTGAAAAACTGTTTTTT. Protein product: CSVDRREGEKLFF.

The V call is TRBV18, the J call TRBJ1-2; 7 nucleotides agree with TRBD1. The CDR3 loop spans 13 amino acids. Trimming at V came to 4 bases and at J to 6 bases, leaving 5 bases not matched to a gene. In germline, CDR1 is KGHSH, CDR2 LQKENI. The DNA of the CDR3 is TGTGCCAGCTCACAGACAGGGTATGATGGCTACACCTTC. Its translation is CASSQTGYDGYTF.

The J gene is TRBJ2-5, the V gene TRBV6-1; no clear D gene. The J call is doubtful: the DNA matches TRBJ2-7 better. The CDR3 is made up of 14 amino acids. Germline-derived CDR1 and CDR2 are MNHNS and SASEGT. The chain's CDR3 is CASSVSGLVYEQYF. The CDR3 nucleotides are TGTGCCAGCAGCGTTTCCGGGTTAGTCTACGAGCAGTACTTC.

This chain joins TRBV5-1 and TRBJ2-6, with 8 bases fitting TRBD1. Germline values: CDR1 SGHRS, CDR2 YFSETQ. The CDR3 contains 17 residues. J lost 2 bases, V lost 4 bases, and 8 bases had no gene match. The CDR3 is CASSVSSGGAGANVLTF. CDR3 DNA sequence: TGCGCCAGCAGCGTGAGCTCAGGGGGCGCTGGGGCCAACGTCCTGACTTTC.

The chain employs TRBV5-5 and TRBJ1-4; D is ambiguous. V was clipped by 4 bases and J by 6 bases, with 13 bases between them. CDR1 and CDR2 from the germline V gene are SGHKS and YYEKEE (reference sequence). This CDR3 contains 14 residues. The CDR3 DNA follows: TGTGCCAGCAGCGGCTTGGGAGCGTATGAAAAACTGTTTTTT. It codes for CASSGLGAYEKLFF.

The rearrangement links TRBV4-2 to TRBJ2-7; weak D call: TRBD2 (6 bases). The germline CDR1 and CDR2 sequences are LGHNA and YNFKEQ. There are 14 residues in the CDR3. V dropped 0 bases and J dropped 5 bases, with 11 bases sitting between them. Written as DNA, the CDR3 is TGTGCCAGCAGCCAAGAGACTAGAGGGAACGAGCAGTACTTC. Protein sequence: CASSQETRGNEQYF.

The chain combines TRBV9 with TRBJ2-1; possible D gene TRBD2, 5 bases. Germline V gives CDR1 SGDLS, CDR2 YYNGEE. The CDR3 has 13 residues. Between the trimmed V and J ends, which lost 4 bases and 10 bases, there was a span of 15 bases. CDR3 DNA sequence: TGTGCCAGCAGCCCCCCGGGGATCGGGGAGCAGTTCTTC. Translating it yields CASSPPGIGEQFF.

The V gene is TRBV27, the J gene TRBJ2-7, with TRBD2 identical over 7 bases. This CDR3 is built from 15 residues. Germline lookup yields CDR1 MNHEY and CDR2 SMNVEV (reference sequence). The junction had 9 bases not matched to a gene; V was cut back by 5 bases and J by 2 bases. The CDR3 DNA is TGTGCCAGCAGTCCCCGGACTAGAGATCCCTACGAGCAGTACTTC. It encodes CASSPRTRDPYEQYF.

The chain joins TRBV5-1 to TRBJ2-5, with 9 bases fitting TRBD2. V lost 0 bases and J lost 4; bases outside the gene matches: 7. This CDR3 contains 16 residues. Germline V gives CDR1 SGHRS, CDR2 YFSETQ. CDR3 sequence (DNA): TGCGCCAGCAGCTTGGCCGCGGGAGGGCCGGGAGAGACCCAGTACTTC. It codes for CASSLAAGGPGETQYF.